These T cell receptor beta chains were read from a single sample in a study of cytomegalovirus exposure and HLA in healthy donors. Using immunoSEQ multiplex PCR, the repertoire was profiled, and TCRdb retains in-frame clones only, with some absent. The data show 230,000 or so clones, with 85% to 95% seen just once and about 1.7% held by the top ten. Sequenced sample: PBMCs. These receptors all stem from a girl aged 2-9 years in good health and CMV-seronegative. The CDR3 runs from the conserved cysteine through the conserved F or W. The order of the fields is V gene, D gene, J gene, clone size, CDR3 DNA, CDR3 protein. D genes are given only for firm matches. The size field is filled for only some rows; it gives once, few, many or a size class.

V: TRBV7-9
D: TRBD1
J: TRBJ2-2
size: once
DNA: TGTTCCAGCAGGACGCAGGGGGCGCCCACCGGGGAGCTGTTTTTT
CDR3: CSSRTQGAPTGELFF

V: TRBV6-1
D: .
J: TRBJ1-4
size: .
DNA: TGTGCCAGCACCATGCTTGGGGCCAATAATGAAAAACTGTTTTTT
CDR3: CASTMLGANNEKLFF

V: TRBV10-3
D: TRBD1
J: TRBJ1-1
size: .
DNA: TGTGCCATCAGTGAGTGGGACAGGGGGCTAAACACTGAAGCTTTCTTT
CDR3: CAISEWDRGLNTEAFF

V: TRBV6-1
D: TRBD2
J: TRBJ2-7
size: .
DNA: TGTGCCAGCAGTACTAGCGGGGGGGCCGGTTACGAGCAGTACTTC
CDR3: CASSTSGGAGYEQYF

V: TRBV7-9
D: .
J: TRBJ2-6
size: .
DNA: TGTGCCAGCAGCTTTGGGACATATAGCTCTGGGGCCAACGTCCTGACTTTC
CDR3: CASSFGTYSSGANVLTF

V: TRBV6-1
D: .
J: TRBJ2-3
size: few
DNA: TGTGCCAGCAGTGAATGGGTCGGGAGCGCAGATACGCAGTATTTT
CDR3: CASSEWVGSADTQYF

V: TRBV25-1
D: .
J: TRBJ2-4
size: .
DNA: TGTGCCAGCAGTGAGGATACAGGGTCCAAAAACATTCAGTACTTC
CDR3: CASSEDTGSKNIQYF

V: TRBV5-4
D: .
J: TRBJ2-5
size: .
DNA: TGTGCCAGCAGCTTTAGTGGAACAGCACCAGAGACCCAGTACTTC
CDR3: CASSFSGTAPETQYF

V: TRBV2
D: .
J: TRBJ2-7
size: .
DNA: TGTGCCAGCGGAGACTACCATACAGACGAGCAGTACTTC
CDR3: CASGDYHTDEQYF

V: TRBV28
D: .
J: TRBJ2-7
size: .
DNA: TGTGCCAGCAGTCAACCGGACAGCGGGATCCACGAGCAGTACTTC
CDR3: CASSQPDSGIHEQYF

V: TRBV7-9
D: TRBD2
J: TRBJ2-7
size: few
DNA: TGTGCCAGCAGCTTTCCTAGCGGGAAATACGAGCAGTACTTC
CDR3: CASSFPSGKYEQYF

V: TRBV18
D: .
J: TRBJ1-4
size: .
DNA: TGTGCCAGCTCCGGGGTCGGGGCAACTAATGAAAAACTGTTTTTT
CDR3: CASSGVGATNEKLFF

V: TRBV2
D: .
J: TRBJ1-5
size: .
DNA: TGTGCCAGCAGATCGTATAGCAATCAGCCCCAGCATTTT
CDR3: CASRSYSNQPQHF